This T cell receptor beta chain came from a study of Graves' ophthalmopathy and Graves' hyperthyroidism. This clonotype was seen many times. Amplified TCR beta CDR3 regions were obtained using RNA transcripts as template. Second-round multiplex PCR came after first-round RT-PCR with HTBI primers. TCRdb re-called the multiplex PCR reads with MiXCR, one entry per CDR3 protein. The sample records 900,000 to 1,200,000 distinct CDR3 sequences, around a third being singletons. The diagnosis was founded upon clinical symptoms, serum thyroxine, TRAb, thyroid ultrasound and orbital computed tomography. The CDR3 spans 13 residues. Germline V CDR1 and CDR2: SEHNR, FQNEAQ (reference sequence). The V and J ends lost 0 bases and 10 bases respectively, with 9 bases between them.

Sequenced material: peripheral blood or thyroid tissue (not recorded which). The source is an adult man with Graves' hyperthyroidism. The chain links TRBV7-9 to TRBJ1-4, with D unclear. CDR3 coding DNA: TGTGCCAGCAGCTTAGCTGGGGAGCCAAAACTGTTTTTT. Its protein is CASSLAGEPKLFF.